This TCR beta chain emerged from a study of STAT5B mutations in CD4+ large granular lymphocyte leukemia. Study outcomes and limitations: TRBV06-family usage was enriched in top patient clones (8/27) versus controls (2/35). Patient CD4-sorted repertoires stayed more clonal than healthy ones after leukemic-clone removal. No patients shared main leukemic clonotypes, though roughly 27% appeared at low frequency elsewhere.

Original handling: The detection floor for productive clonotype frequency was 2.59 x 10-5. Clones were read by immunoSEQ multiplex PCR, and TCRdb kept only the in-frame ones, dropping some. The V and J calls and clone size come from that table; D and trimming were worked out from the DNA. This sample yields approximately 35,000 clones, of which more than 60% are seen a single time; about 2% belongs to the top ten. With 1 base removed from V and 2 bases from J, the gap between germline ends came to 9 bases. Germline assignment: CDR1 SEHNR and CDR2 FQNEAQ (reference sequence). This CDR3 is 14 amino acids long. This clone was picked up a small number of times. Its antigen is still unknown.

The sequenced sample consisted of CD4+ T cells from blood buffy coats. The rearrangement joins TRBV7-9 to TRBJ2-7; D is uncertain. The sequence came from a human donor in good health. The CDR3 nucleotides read TGTGCCAGCAGCTTAGGTGGCAGCGCCTACGAGCAGTACTTC. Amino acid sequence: CASSLGGSAYEQYF.